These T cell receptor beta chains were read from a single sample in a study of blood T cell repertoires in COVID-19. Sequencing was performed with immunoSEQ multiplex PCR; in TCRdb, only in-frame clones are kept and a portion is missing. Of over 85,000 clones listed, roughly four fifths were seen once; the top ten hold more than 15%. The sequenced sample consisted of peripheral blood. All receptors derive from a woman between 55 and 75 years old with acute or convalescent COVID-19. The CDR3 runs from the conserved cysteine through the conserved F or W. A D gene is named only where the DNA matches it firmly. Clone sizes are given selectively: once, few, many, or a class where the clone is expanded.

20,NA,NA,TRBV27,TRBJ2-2,TGTGCCAGCAGCCAGAAGGCAGGACAGACCTTTGTGGAGAAAACCGGGGAGCTGTTTTTT,CASSQKAGQTFVEKTGELFF
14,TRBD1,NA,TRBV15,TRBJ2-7,TGTGCCACCAGCCTGGACAGGGGCCTAGAAGAGCAGTACTTC,CATSLDRGLEEQYF
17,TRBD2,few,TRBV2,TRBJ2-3,TGTGCCAGCAAGGACTCTAGCGGGGGGGCCCGAAGAGATACGCAGTATTTT,CASKDSSGGARRDTQYF
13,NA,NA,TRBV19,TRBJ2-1,TGTGCCAGTCGGGGACTCGGTGATGATGAGCAGTTCTTC,CASRGLGDDEQFF
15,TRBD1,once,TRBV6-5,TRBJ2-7,TGTGCCAGCAGACTCACCGGGACAGGATACGACGAGCAGTACTTC,CASRLTGTGYDEQYF
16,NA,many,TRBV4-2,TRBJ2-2,TGTGCCAGCAGCCACCTTAGCAGTACGAACACCGGGGAGCTGTTTTTT,CASSHLSSTNTGELFF
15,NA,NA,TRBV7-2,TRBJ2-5,TGTGCCAGCAGCTTAGGTACAGGGTCCCAAGAGACCCAGTACTTC,CASSLGTGSQETQYF
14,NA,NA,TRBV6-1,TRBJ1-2,TGTGCCAGCAGTGATGGGGGGGGTGGGTATGGCTACACCTTC,CASSDGGGGYGYTF
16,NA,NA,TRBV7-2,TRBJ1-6,TGTGCCAGCAGCTTCAGAGCGGGCAGCGAGAATTCACCCCTCCACTTT,CASSFRAGSENSPLHF
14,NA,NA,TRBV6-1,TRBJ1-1,TGTGCCAGCAGTGAAGGACAAATGAACACTGAAGCTTTCTTT,CASSEGQMNTEAFF
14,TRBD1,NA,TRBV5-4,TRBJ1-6,TGTGCCAGCAGCGAACAGGGGAGTAGTTCACCCCTCCACTTT,CASSEQGSSSPLHF
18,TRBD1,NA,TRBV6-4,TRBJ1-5,TGTGCCAGCAGTGAGGGCGGGGGGACAGGGGGCTTCGGTCAGCCCCAGCATTTT,CASSEGGGTGGFGQPQHF
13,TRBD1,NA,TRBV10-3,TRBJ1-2,TGTGCCACCATAAATACAGGGGGCGATGGCTACACCTTC,CATINTGGDGYTF
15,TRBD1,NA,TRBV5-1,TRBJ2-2,TGCGCCAGCAGAGCCGGGACAGGGGGCACCGGGGAGCTGTTTTTT,CASRAGTGGTGELFF
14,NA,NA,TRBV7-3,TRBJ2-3,TGTGCCAGCAAGTATGGTGCCCAGGCAGATACGCAGTATTTT,CASKYGAQADTQYF
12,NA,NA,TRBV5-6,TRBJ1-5,TGTGCCAGCAGGCGCGGGAATCAGCCCCAGCATTTT,CASRRGNQPQHF
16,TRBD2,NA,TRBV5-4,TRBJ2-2,TGTGCCAGCAGCTTGGATCTGCGGGGGGGGACCGGGGAGCTGTTTTTT,CASSLDLRGGTGELFF
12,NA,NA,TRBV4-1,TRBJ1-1,TGCGCCAGCAGCTGGGACAACGGAGAAGCTTTCTTT,CASSWDNGEAFF
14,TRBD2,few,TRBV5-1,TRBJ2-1,TGCGCCAGCAGCACGGGACTAGCGGAGGGTGAGCAGTTCTTC,CASSTGLAEGEQFF
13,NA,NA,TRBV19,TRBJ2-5,TGTGCCAGTAGTGTCACATTACAAGAGACCCAGTACTTC,CASSVTLQETQYF
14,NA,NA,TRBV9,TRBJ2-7,TGTGCCAGCAGCGTACAGGGGTTCGGCAGCGAGCAGTACTTC,CASSVQGFGSEQYF
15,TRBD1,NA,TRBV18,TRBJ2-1,TGTGCCAGCTCACCAAACAGGGGAACCTACAATGAGCAGTTCTTC,CASSPNRGTYNEQFF
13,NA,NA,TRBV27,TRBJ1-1,TGTGCCAGCGGAGTGACAGCGAACACTGAAGCTTTCTTT,CASGVTANTEAFF
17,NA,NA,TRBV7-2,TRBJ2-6,TGTGCCAGCATGAGGGGGCTAGCGGGCTCTGGGGCCAACGTCCTGACTTTC,CASMRGLAGSGANVLTF
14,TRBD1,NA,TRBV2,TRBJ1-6,TGTGCCAGCAACAACCGGGACAGAAATTCACCCCTCCACTTT,CASNNRDRNSPLHF
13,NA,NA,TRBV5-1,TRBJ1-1,TGCGCCAGCAGCTTCTCGGTAGACACTGAAGCTTTCTTT,CASSFSVDTEAFF
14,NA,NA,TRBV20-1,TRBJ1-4,TGCAGTGCTAGTGATGGGCCAGAAGGAGAAAAACTGTTTTTT,CSASDGPEGEKLFF
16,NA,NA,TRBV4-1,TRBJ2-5,TGCGCCAGCAGCCAAGAAGCACTCTACCCACAAGAGACCCAGTACTTC,CASSQEALYPQETQYF
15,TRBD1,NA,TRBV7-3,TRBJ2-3,TGTGCCAGCACCGAAGACAGGGCAAGAACAGATACGCAGTATTTT,CASTEDRARTDTQYF
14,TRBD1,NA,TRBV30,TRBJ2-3,TGTGCCTGGGGTTTGGGACAGGCTAGCGATACGCAGTATTTT,CAWGLGQASDTQYF
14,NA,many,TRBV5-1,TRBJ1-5,TGCGCCAGCAGTCCTGACAGTAGCAATCAGCCCCAGCATTTT,CASSPDSSNQPQHF
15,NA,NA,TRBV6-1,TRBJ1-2,TGTGCCAGCAGTGAAGGTCCAGGGGCGGGCTATGGCTACACCTTC,CASSEGPGAGYGYTF
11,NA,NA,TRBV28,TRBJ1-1,TGTGCCAGCCAGGGGAACACTGAAGCTTTCTTT,CASQGNTEAFF
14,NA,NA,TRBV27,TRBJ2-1,TGTGCCAGCAGTTTAGGGAGCTCCTACAATGAGCAGTTCTTC,CASSLGSSYNEQFF
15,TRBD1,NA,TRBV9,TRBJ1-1,TGTGCCAGCAGCGAGCAGGGGGCTGGTGGCACTGAAGCTTTCTTT,CASSEQGAGGTEAFF
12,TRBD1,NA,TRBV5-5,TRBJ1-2,TGTGCCAGCAGCCCTACAGGGGATGGCTACACCTTC,CASSPTGDGYTF
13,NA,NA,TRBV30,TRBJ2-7,TGTGCCTGGAACCGGCAGGGCAGCGACGAGCAGTACTTC,CAWNRQGSDEQYF
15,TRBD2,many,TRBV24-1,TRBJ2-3,TGTGCCACCAGCGATAGCGGGGAAAGCACAGATACGCAGTATTTT,CATSDSGESTDTQYF
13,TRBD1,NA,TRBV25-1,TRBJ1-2,TGTGCCAGCATCCGGACAGGGAACTATGGCTACACCTTC,CASIRTGNYGYTF
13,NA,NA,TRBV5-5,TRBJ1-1,TGTGCCAGCAGCTTGGATGGAGGTGACAAAGCTTTCTTT,CASSLDGGDKAFF
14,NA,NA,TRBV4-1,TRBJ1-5,TGCGCCAGCAGCCAAGAAGCCATCTTTCAGCCCCAGCATTTT,CASSQEAIFQPQHF
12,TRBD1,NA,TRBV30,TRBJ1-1,TGTGCCTGGCGCAACAGGGGACTCCAAGCTTTCTTT,CAWRNRGLQAFF